This TCR beta chain was profiled in a study of beta chain features in type 1 diabetes. This clone was recorded at least ten times. Every bit of the isolated RNA underwent reverse transcription, so sequencing read expressed TCRB transcripts. Data came from immunoSEQ multiplex PCR; TCRdb stores just in-frame clones and leaves some out. The sample holds over 300,000 clones, approximately 8% seen once. The sample taken for sequencing was central memory CD4+ T cells from blood. This sequence was found in a woman between 18 and 29 years old in good health.

The CDR3 nucleotides read TGTGCCAGCAGCTCATCGGGTGACACTGAAGCTTTCTTT. Its translation: CASSSSGDTEAFF. This chain links TRBV7-2 with TRBJ1-1, with D unresolved. V was trimmed by 4 bases and J by 3 bases, leaving 9 bases between them. The CDR3 is 13 amino acids. Per germline, CDR1 SGHTA and CDR2 FQGNSA. Filled out from reference TRBV7-2 and TRBJ1-1, the complete variable domain reads GAGVSQSPSNKVTEKGKDVELRCDPISGHTALYWYRQSLGQGLEFLIYFQGNSAPDKSGLPSDRFSAERTGGSVSTLTIQRTQQEDSAVYLCASSSSGDTEAFFGQGTRLTVV.